The rows below give T cell receptor beta chains drawn from one sample of a study of T cells in Graves' hyperthyroidism and ophthalmopathy. From the multiplex PCR reads, TCRdb called clonotypes with MiXCR, one entry per CDR3 protein. The sample has nearly 600,000 distinct CDR3 sequences; roughly 13% are singletons. Sequencing was carried out using blood. The receptors were sampled from a woman aged 25 to 39 with Graves' hyperthyroidism that later progressed to Graves' ophthalmopathy. Each CDR3 is given with its conserved first and last residue. A D gene is named only where the DNA matches it firmly. The size field is filled for only some rows; it gives once, few, many or a size class.

V	J	D	size	DNA	CDR3
TRBV6-2/TRBV6-3	TRBJ2-3	TRBD2	few	TGTGCCAGCAGTTACCCCACCGCGGGAGAAGATACGCAGTATTTT	CASSYPTAGEDTQYF
TRBV7-8	TRBJ1-1	.	many	TGTGCCAGCAGCGTCAGGGCGGGGAGTGAAGCTTTCTTT	CASSVRAGSEAFF
TRBV14	TRBJ2-1	.	many	TGTGCCAGCAGCCAAGGCTGGGATACCGAGCAGTTCTTC	CASSQGWDTEQFF
TRBV19	TRBJ2-5	.	many	TGTGCCAGTAGCAACCAAGCGAGCGGACAAGAGACCCAGTACTTC	CASSNQASGQETQYF
TRBV6-2/TRBV6-3	TRBJ1-2	.	.	TGTGCCAGCAGTAAGGAATACAGGGATAACTATGGCTACACCTTC	CASSKEYRDNYGYTF
TRBV11-3	TRBJ1-1	.	few	TGTGCCAGCAGCTACGGACAGAGGAACGCTGAAGCTTTCTTT	CASSYGQRNAEAFF
TRBV9	TRBJ2-3	.	.	TGTGCCAGCAGCGTAGATGACGATACGCAGTATTTT	CASSVDDDTQYF
TRBV30	TRBJ1-2	.	many	TGTGCCTGGAGTCCCCCCGCTAACTATGGCTACACCTTC	CAWSPPANYGYTF
TRBV7-3	TRBJ2-7	TRBD1	few	TGTGCCAGCAGCATAGGGACAGGGGTTATCCCCTACGAGCAGTACTTC	CASSIGTGVIPYEQYF
TRBV12-3/TRBV12-4	TRBJ1-5	.	.	TGTGCCAGCAGCAGGTTGGGACAAACTAATCAGCCCCAGCATTTT	CASSRLGQTNQPQHF
TRBV27	TRBJ2-2	.	.	TGTGCCAGCAGTTTATACGCCGGTAACACCGGGGAGCTGTTTTTT	CASSLYAGNTGELFF
TRBV19	TRBJ1-5	.	few	TGTGCCAGTAGTATAGTAACAGGGATCGGACAGCCCCAGCATTTT	CASSIVTGIGQPQHF
TRBV5-1	TRBJ2-7	.	many	TGCGCCAGCAGTATTGGGGCCTCCTCCTACGAGCAGTACTTC	CASSIGASSYEQYF
TRBV4-2	TRBJ2-1	.	.	TGTGCCAGCAGCCAAGAAACCGGTTTTCCAATGCATGAGCAGTTCTTC	CASSQETGFPMHEQFF
TRBV20-1	TRBJ2-7	TRBD2	.	TGCAGTGCTAGAGGGATCGCGGGAGCTAGCGAGCAGTACTTC	CSARGIAGASEQYF
TRBV28	TRBJ1-6	TRBD1	many	TGTGCCAGCATCCTGGGACAGGGGGTCTCACCCCTCCACTTT	CASILGQGVSPLHF
TRBV4-1	TRBJ1-5	.	.	TGCGCCAGCAGCCCATACCGGACAGTTAGCAATCAGCCCCAGCATTTT	CASSPYRTVSNQPQHF
TRBV12-3/TRBV12-4	TRBJ2-3	.	many	TGTGCCAGCACCTCGCCAACACCTCAGGATACGCAGTATTTT	CASTSPTPQDTQYF
TRBV7-6	TRBJ2-7	.	.	TGTGCCAGCAGCTTACAGCCCGACTTCATCGAGCAGTACTTC	CASSLQPDFIEQYF
TRBV27	TRBJ2-1	.	.	TGTGCCAGCAGTGAAAGGACTTCTCCCGGTGAGCAGTTCTTC	CASSERTSPGEQFF
TRBV15	TRBJ2-7	.	many	TGTGCCACCAGAAGGGACATCGGCGAGCAGTACTTC	CATRRDIGEQYF